This T cell receptor beta chain was profiled in a study of early T cells in non-severe SARS-CoV-2 infection. Overall study: Chains were unpaired, as sequencing was done on bulk RNA from unsorted whole blood.

This CDR3 has 12 residues. Germline values: CDR1 SEHNR, CDR2 FQNEAQ (reference sequence). V was trimmed by 6 bases and J by 4 bases, leaving 10 bases between them. In the library, individual cDNA molecules carried attached unique molecular identifiers. TCRdb processed the 5' RACE reads anew with MiXCR; each CDR3 protein has one entry. This repertoire shows tens of thousands of distinct CDR3 sequences, over 9.5% found once; its top ten account for roughly 4.8%. This rearrangement joins TRBV7-9 to TRBJ2-7, with D perhaps matching TRBD1 (6 bases). Sequences were obtained from whole blood. The receptor was isolated from an adult who was a healthcare worker with PCR-confirmed SARS-CoV-2 infection or an uninfected control (not recorded which). This CDR3 reads CASSQGSYEQYF. The CDR3 DNA reads TGTGCCAGCAGTCAGGGGTCGTACGAGCAGTACTTC.